This T cell receptor beta chain derives from a study of shared clonotypes between healthy human individuals. A remark on this clone: The antigen remains undetermined.

Here immunoSEQ multiplex PCR was the method, and the copy in TCRdb shows in-frame clones only, minus some. The sample has about 700,000 clones, around 74% seen once; the top ten hold 1.7%. Germline CDR1 MDHEN, CDR2 SYDVKM. Trimming pared 3 bases from V and 4 bases from J, leaving 12 bases between. The CDR3 contains 14 residues. Study results and limitations: Sampling was confined to blood; repertoires within tissues likely differ. Against clonotypes common to all four donors, non-shared ones had lower generation probabilities. Memory subsets generally showed lower estimated richness than naive subsets.

Naive CD4+ cells were CD45RA-selected; the remaining cells were memory. Sequencing input: memory CD4+ T cells sorted from blood. Subset here: CD45RA-negative fraction. The sequence was collected from a woman in her 30s in good health. The chain carries TRBV28 and TRBJ2-5, with D perhaps matching TRBD1 (7 bases). The CDR3 DNA follows: TGTGCCAGCAGTTTGAACAGGGGAGGAGAGACCCAGTACTTC. This encodes CASSLNRGGETQYF.